One and the same sample provided the 21 T cell receptor beta chains below, sequenced in a study of blood T cell repertoires in COVID-19. Profiled with immunoSEQ multiplex PCR; TCRdb holds only in-frame clones, not every one. The data show 150,000 to 200,000 clones, with approximately 87% seen just once and over 3.5% held by the top ten. Input material: peripheral blood. The receptors were gathered from a man younger than 35 with active or convalescent COVID-19.

The CDR3 region is CASSLRDRVPEAFF. The CDR3 coding sequence is TGTGCCAGCAGCTTGCGGGACAGGGTCCCTGAAGCTTTCTTT. The chain is built from TRBV5-6 and TRBJ1-1; 9 bases fit TRBD1. V trimming: 1 base; J trimming: 6 bases; junction bases outside the gene matches: 4. CDR3 length: 14 residues. Germline values: CDR1 SGHDT, CDR2 YYEEEE.

V is TRBV27 and J is TRBJ1-1, with D tentatively TRBD1 (6 bases). V was shortened by 0 bases and J by 0 bases, with 11 bases between the two germline ends. CDR3 length: 16 residues. The germline gives CDR1 MNHEY, CDR2 SMNVEV (reference sequence). The CDR3 sequence: CASSLSQGTLNTEAFF. In DNA, the CDR3 is TGTGCCAGCAGTTTATCCCAGGGGACCCTGAACACTGAAGCTTTCTTT.

The chain couples TRBV10-3 to TRBJ1-3; TRBD1 might be the D (5 bases). The CDR3 is 15 residues long. V was trimmed by 6 bases and J by 2 bases, leaving 14 bases between them. Germline V gene data show CDR1 as ENHRY and CDR2 as SYGVKD. CDR3: CAISGRGGAGNTIYF. The CDR3 coding sequence is TGTGCCATCAGCGGCCGGGGGGGAGCTGGAAACACCATATATTTT.

This clone occurred once. This chain links TRBV2 with TRBJ2-7; 12 nucleotides line up with TRBD2. The germline CDR1 and CDR2 sequences are SNHLY and FYNNEI. V trimming: 8 bases; J trimming: 7 bases; junction bases outside the gene matches: 9. This CDR3 comprises 14 residues. CDR3 nucleotides: TGTGCCAGCTGCTCTAGCGGGAGGGCCGGGGAGCAGTACTTC. Its translation is CASCSSGRAGEQYF.

The rearrangement uses TRBV10-3 and TRBJ1-1, with D perhaps TRBD1 (5 bases). V lost 6 bases and J 0 bases, leaving 14 bases between the germline ends. This CDR3 comprises 15 residues. The germline V gene encodes CDR1 ENHRY and CDR2 SYGVKD. The chain's CDR3 is CAIRKQEGLNTEAFF. CDR3 sequence (DNA): TGTGCCATCAGGAAACAGGAAGGGCTGAACACTGAAGCTTTCTTT.

In this sample, this clone turned up once. The chain uses TRBV4-2 and TRBJ2-1, with 8 bases aligning to TRBD2. This CDR3 is built from 15 residues. Germline lookup yields CDR1 LGHNA and CDR2 YNFKEQ. The junction had 10 bases not matched to a gene; V was cut back by 3 bases and J by 9 bases. The CDR3 is CASSHRLTSVVEQFF. CDR3 sequence (DNA): TGTGCCAGCAGCCATCGCCTGACTAGCGTCGTTGAGCAGTTCTTC.

The V gene is TRBV5-1, the J gene TRBJ2-3, with D maybe TRBD2 (6 bases). This CDR3 comprises 14 residues. Germline loops: CDR1 SGHRS, CDR2 YFSETQ. V lost 2 bases and J 3 bases, leaving 10 bases between the germline ends. For the CDR3, the DNA is TGCGCCAGCAGCTTCCGGGACTTGACAGATACGCAGTATTTT. Encoded protein: CASSFRDLTDTQYF.

The rearrangement uses TRBV5-5 and TRBJ1-4; D is ambiguous. This CDR3 region has 14 residues. Trimming took off 0 bases at V and 4 bases at J, with 7 bases between the two ends. Per the germline V gene, CDR1 is SGHKS and CDR2 is YYEKEE (reference sequence). CDR3 in amino acids: CASSLEQNNEKLFF. The CDR3 coding sequence is TGTGCCAGCAGCTTGGAACAGAATAATGAAAAACTGTTTTTT.

This rearrangement joins TRBV6-5 to TRBJ1-5; the match to TRBD1 covers 8 bases. V was clipped by 6 bases and J by 4 bases; unmatched bases: 2. Germline V gives CDR1 MNHEY, CDR2 SVGAGI. The CDR3 consists of 13 residues. The CDR3 region is CASSGTGNQPQHF. The CDR3 coding sequence is TGTGCCAGCAGCGGGACAGGAAATCAGCCCCAGCATTTT.

This rearrangement joins TRBV3-1 (or the pseudogene TRBV3-2) to TRBJ2-3; 8 nucleotides line up with TRBD2. This CDR3 contains 19 residues. From germline, CDR1 is LGHDT and CDR2 YNNKEL (reference sequence). V shed 0 bases and J 2 bases; nucleotides not matched to a gene: 13. The DNA of the CDR3 is TGTGCCAGCAGCCAAGATCCCGGGGGTAGCGGGGTCTCCACAGATACGCAGTATTTT. Protein: CASSQDPGGSGVSTDTQYF.

The rearrangement links TRBV5-1 to TRBJ2-5; tentatively, D is TRBD1 (6 bases). The germline CDR1 and CDR2 sequences are SGHRS and YFSETQ. V gave up 3 bases and J gave up 1 base, with 13 bases separating them. This CDR3 has 15 residues. The CDR3 DNA follows: TGCGCCAGCAGCTACCAGGGGTTTGGCCAAGAGACCCAGTACTTC. Protein: CASSYQGFGQETQYF. The whole variable domain, filled in from reference TRBV5-1 and TRBJ2-5, reads KAGVTQTPRYLIKTRGQQVTLSCSPISGHRSVSWYQQTPGQGLQFLFEYFSETQRNKGNFPGRFSGRQFSNSRSEMNVSTLELGDSALYLCASSYQGFGQETQYFGPGTRLLVL.

The V gene is TRBV18, the J gene TRBJ1-2, with 8 bases matching TRBD1. V was pared by 3 bases and J by 4 bases, with 10 bases of the junction left unmatched. The CDR3 covers 16 residues. The V gene's germline CDR1 is KGHSH and CDR2 LQKENI. Here the CDR3 DNA reads TGTGCCAGCTCACCTTTAGGACAGGGCCAAGCCTATGGCTACACCTTC. Its translation: CASSPLGQGQAYGYTF.

The chain employs TRBV19 and TRBJ2-3, with TRBD2 matching over 9 bases. Germline V gene data show CDR1 as LNHDA and CDR2 as SQIVND (reference sequence). The CDR3 consists of 17 residues. V lost 9 bases and J lost 5; bases outside the gene matches: 18. This chain's CDR3 is CASKGGGASGILDTQYF. The DNA of the CDR3 is TGTGCCAGCAAGGGGGGCGGCGCTAGCGGGATTTTAGATACGCAGTATTTT.

The rearrangement joins TRBV14 to TRBJ1-1; 11 positions match TRBD1. Germline V lookup: CDR1 SGHDN, CDR2 FVKESK. The CDR3 has 16 residues. V was pared by 0 bases and J by 4 bases, with 4 bases of the junction left unmatched. CDR3 region: CASSQESGQGVTEAFF. The CDR3 bases are TGTGCCAGCAGCCAAGAGTCGGGACAGGGGGTCACTGAAGCTTTCTTT.

The CDR3 sequence: CASSSTGWMTEAFF. CDR3 DNA: TGTGCCAGCAGCTCGACAGGGTGGATGACTGAAGCTTTCTTT. The chain combines TRBV5-5 with TRBJ1-1; TRBD1 agrees at 7 bases. CDR3 length: 14 residues. The germline CDR1 and CDR2 sequences are SGHKS and YYEKEE (reference sequence). Trimming at V came to 3 bases and at J to 5 bases, leaving 7 bases not matched to a gene.

The CDR3 region has the DNA TGTGCCAGCAGTTACTCGAGATCCTACGAGCAGTACTTC. Its protein product is CASSYSRSYEQYF. The V call is TRBV6-5, the J call TRBJ2-7; D unclear. This CDR3 spans 13 amino acids. Trimming took 0 bases from V and 1 from J, leaving 4 bases between them. The germline CDR1 and CDR2 sequences are MNHEY and SVGAGI.

The chain employs TRBV7-6 and TRBJ2-1; D is perhaps TRBD2 (6 bases). The V end lost 1 base, the J end lost 2 bases, and 6 bases lay between the germline ends. CDR1 is SGHVS and CDR2 is FNYEAQ in the germline V gene. The CDR3 consists of 14 residues. Here the CDR3 reads CASSLGGTYNEQFF. The CDR3 DNA follows: TGTGCCAGCAGCTTAGGCGGGACCTACAATGAGCAGTTCTTC.

V is TRBV6-5 and J is TRBJ2-1, with D uncertain. The CDR3 length is 11 residues. From germline, CDR1 is MNHEY and CDR2 SVGAGI. V lost 10 bases and J 4 bases, leaving 8 bases between the germline ends. The CDR3 protein is CATQAYNEQFF. CDR3 nucleotides: TGTGCCACCCAAGCATACAATGAGCAGTTCTTC.

The V call is TRBV10-3, the J call TRBJ2-3; perhaps TRBD2 as D (5 bases). Trimming left V 10 bases short and J 5 bases short, with 19 bases between. This CDR3 comprises 14 residues. Germline V lookup: CDR1 ENHRY, CDR2 SYGVKD. The CDR3 here is CATSRSEDGDTQYF. CDR3 DNA sequence: TGTGCCACGAGTCGATCGGAGGACGGAGATACGCAGTATTTT.

The chain couples TRBV11-2 to TRBJ2-1; 11 bases match TRBD2. Germline CDR1 and CDR2: SGHAT and FQNNGV. With 6 bases clipped from V and 6 bases from J, the junction kept 7 bases outside the gene matches. This CDR3 region has 15 residues. The CDR3 nucleotides read TGTGCCAGCAGTCTACTAGCGGGAGCTTTCAATGAGCAGTTCTTC. The encoded protein is CASSLLAGAFNEQFF.

This chain links TRBV15 with TRBJ1-4, with D possibly TRBD1 on 5 matching bases. Trimming stripped 3 bases from V and 5 bases from J, with 10 bases between. Germline V CDR1 and CDR2: LNHNV, YYDKDF (reference sequence). CDR3 length: 14 residues. The CDR3 bases are TGTGCCACCAGCAGGGGGACTGGAAATGAAAAACTGTTTTTT. It specifies CATSRGTGNEKLFF.